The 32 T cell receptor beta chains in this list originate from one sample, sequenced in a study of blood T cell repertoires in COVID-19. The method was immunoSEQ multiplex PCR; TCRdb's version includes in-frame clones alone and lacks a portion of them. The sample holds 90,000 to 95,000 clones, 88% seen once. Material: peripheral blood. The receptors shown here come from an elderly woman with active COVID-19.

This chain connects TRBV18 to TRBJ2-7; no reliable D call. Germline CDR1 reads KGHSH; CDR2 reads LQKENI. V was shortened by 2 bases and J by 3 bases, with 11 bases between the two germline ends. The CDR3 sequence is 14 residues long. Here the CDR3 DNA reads TGTGCCAGCTCACCAGTAGTGAGTGACTACGAGCAGTACTTC. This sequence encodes CASSPVVSDYEQYF.

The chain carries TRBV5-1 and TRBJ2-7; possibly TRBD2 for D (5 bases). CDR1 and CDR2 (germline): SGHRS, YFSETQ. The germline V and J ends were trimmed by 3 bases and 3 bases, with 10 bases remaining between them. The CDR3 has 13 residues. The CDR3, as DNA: TGCGCCAGCAGCTACGGACGGGACTACGAGCAGTACTTC. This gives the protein CASSYGRDYEQYF.

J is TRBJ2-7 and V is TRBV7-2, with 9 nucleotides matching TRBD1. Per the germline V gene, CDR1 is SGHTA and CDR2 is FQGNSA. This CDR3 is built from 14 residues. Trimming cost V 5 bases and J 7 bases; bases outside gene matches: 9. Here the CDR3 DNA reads TGTGCCAGCAGCGCGGGACAGGGTCCATGGGAGCAGTACTTC. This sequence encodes CASSAGQGPWEQYF.

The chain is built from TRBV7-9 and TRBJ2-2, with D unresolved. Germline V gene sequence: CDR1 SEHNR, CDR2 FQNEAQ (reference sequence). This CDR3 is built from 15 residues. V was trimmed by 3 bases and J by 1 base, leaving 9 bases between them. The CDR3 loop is CASSFGYLNTGELFF. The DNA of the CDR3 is TGTGCCAGCAGCTTCGGGTATTTGAACACCGGGGAGCTGTTTTTT.

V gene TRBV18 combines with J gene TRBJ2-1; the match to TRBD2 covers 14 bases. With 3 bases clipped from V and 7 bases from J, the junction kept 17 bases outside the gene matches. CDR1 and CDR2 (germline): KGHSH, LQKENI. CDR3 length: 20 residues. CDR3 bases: TGTGCCAGCTCACCGCAATGGTCGACTAGCGGGAGGGCGACGAGAAATGAGCAGTTCTTC. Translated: CASSPQWSTSGRATRNEQFF.

Here the CDR3 DNA reads TGTGCCAGCAGCGTAGCCCCAAGACAGACTCATCCCTATGGCTACACCTTC. This sequence encodes CASSVAPRQTHPYGYTF. This chain connects TRBV9 to TRBJ1-2, with D possibly matching TRBD1 (5 bases). The CDR3 is 17 residues long. Germline lookup yields CDR1 SGDLS and CDR2 YYNGEE. The V end lost 0 bases, the J end lost 4 bases, and 19 bases lay between the germline ends.

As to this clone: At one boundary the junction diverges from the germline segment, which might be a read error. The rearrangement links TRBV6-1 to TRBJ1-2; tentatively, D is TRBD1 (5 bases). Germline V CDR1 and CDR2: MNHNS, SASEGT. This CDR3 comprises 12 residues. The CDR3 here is CASTERRGGYTF. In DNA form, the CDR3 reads TGTGCCAGCACTGAACGAAGGGGAGGCTACACCTTC.

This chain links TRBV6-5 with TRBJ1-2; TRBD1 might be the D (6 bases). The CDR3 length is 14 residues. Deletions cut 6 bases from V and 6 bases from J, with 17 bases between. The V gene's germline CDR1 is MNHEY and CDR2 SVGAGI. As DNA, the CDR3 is TGTGCCAGCAGCTCCACGTACAGGGTCAATGGCTACACCTTC. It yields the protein CASSSTYRVNGYTF.

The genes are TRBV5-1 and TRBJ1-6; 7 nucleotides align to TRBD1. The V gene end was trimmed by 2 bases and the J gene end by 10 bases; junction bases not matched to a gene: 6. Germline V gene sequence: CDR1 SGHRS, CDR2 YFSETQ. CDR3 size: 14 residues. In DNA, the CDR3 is TGCGCCAGCAGCTTCGGGCAGGGGGGATCACCCCTCCACTTT. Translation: CASSFGQGGSPLHF.

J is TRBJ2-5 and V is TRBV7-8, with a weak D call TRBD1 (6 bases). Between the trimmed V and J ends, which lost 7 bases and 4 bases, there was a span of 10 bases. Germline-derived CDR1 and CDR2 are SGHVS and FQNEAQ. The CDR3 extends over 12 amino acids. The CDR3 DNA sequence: TGTGCCAGCACCCAGGGGTCAGAGACCCAGTACTTC. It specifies CASTQGSETQYF.

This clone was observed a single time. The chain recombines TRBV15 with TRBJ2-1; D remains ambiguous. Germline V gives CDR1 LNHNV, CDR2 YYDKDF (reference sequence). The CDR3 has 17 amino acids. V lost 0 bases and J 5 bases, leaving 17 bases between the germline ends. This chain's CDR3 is CATSRDLSPGLNNEQFF. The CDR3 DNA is TGTGCCACCAGCAGAGATCTGTCTCCAGGTCTCAACAATGAGCAGTTCTTC.

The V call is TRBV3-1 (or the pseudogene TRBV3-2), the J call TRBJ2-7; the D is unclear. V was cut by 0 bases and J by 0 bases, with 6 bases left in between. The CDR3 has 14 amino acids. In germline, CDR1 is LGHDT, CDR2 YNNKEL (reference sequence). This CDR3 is CASSQEYSSYEQYF. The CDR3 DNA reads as TGTGCCAGCAGCCAAGAGTACAGCTCCTACGAGCAGTACTTC.

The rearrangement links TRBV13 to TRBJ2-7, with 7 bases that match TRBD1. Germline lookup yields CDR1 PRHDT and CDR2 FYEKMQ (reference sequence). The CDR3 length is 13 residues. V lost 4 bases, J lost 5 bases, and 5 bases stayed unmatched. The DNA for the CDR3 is TGTGCCAGCAGCTCCAGGGGGTCCGACGAGCAGTACTTC. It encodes CASSSRGSDEQYF.

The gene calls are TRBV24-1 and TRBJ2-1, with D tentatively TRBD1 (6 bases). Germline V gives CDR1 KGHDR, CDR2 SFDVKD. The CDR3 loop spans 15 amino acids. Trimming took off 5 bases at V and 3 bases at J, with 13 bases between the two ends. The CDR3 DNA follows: TGTGCCACCAGTGCTTCTCAGGGGATCTACAATGAGCAGTTCTTC. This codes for CATSASQGIYNEQFF.

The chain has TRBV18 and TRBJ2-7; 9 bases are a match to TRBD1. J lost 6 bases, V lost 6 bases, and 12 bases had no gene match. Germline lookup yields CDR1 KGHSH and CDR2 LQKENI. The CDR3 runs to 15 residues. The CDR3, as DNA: TGTGCCAGCTCTCGGGGAGGGACAGGGCTGTCCGAGCAGTACTTC. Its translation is CASSRGGTGLSEQYF.

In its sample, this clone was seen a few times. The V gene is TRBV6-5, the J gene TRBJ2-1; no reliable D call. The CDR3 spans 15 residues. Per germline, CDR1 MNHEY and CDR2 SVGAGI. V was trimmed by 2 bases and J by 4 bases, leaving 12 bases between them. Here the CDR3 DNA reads TGTGCCAGCAGTTACGATCCCCGGTCGTACAATGAGCAGTTCTTC. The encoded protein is CASSYDPRSYNEQFF.

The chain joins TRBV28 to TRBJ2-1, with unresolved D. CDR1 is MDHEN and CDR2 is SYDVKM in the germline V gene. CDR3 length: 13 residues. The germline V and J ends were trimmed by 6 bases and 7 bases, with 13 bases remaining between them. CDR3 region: CASSPSSRNEQFF. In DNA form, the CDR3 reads TGTGCCAGCAGCCCCAGTTCCCGAAATGAGCAGTTCTTC.

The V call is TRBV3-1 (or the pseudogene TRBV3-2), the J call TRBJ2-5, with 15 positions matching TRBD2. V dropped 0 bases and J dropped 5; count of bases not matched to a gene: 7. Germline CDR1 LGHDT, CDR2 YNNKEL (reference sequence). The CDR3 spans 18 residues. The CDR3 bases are TGTGCCAGCAGCCAAGATAGGGGACTAGCGGGAGGTTTGGAGACCCAGTACTTC. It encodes CASSQDRGLAGGLETQYF.

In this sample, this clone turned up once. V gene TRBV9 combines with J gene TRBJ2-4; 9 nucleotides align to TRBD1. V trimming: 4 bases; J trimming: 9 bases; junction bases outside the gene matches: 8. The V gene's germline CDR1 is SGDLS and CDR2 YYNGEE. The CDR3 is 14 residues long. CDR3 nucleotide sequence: TGTGCCAGCAGCTCCCGGACAGGGGCGGGCATTCAGTACTTC. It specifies CASSSRTGAGIQYF.

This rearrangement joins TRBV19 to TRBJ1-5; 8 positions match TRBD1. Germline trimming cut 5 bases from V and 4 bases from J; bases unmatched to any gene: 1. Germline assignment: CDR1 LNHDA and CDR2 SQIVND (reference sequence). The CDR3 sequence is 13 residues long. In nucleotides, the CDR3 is TGTGCCAGTAGTGGGGACAGGAATCAGCCCCAGCATTTT. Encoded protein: CASSGDRNQPQHF.

The CDR3: CASSQDIGTGYTGELFF. The CDR3 nucleotides read TGCGCCAGCAGCCAAGATATTGGGACAGGGTACACCGGGGAGCTGTTTTTT. V is TRBV4-3 and J is TRBJ2-2; 9 bases map to TRBD1. The germline gives CDR1 LGHNA, CDR2 YSLEER. CDR3 size: 17 residues. V shed 0 bases and J 3 bases; nucleotides not matched to a gene: 5.

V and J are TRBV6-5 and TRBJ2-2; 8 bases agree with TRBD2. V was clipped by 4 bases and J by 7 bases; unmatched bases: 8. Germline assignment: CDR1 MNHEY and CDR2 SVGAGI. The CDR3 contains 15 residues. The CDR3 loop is CASSSPGSGNGELFF. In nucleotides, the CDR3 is TGTGCCAGCAGTTCCCCGGGTAGCGGGAACGGGGAGCTGTTTTTT.

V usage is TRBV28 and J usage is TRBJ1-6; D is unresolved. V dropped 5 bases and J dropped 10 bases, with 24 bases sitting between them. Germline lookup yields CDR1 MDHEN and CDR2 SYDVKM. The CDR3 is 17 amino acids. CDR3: CASSPPSTPTGGSPLHF. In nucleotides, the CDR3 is TGTGCCAGCAGTCCCCCCTCGACCCCGACTGGAGGCTCACCCCTCCACTTT.

CDR3 coding DNA: TGTGCCAGCAGGCCTGTGGGGGCTGATGAAAAACTGTTTTTT. Residues: CASRPVGADEKLFF. The V and J genes are TRBV6-5 and TRBJ1-4; tentatively, D is TRBD1 (6 bases). Germline CDR1 and CDR2: MNHEY and SVGAGI. This CDR3 region has 14 residues. Trimming pared 6 bases from V and 6 bases from J, leaving 14 bases between.

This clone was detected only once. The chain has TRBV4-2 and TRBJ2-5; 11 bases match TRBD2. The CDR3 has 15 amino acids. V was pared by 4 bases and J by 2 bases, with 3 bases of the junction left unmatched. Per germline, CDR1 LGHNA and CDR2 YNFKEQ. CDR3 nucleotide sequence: TGTGCCAGCAGCCTCGGGACTAGCGGACAAGAGACCCAGTACTTC. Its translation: CASSLGTSGQETQYF.

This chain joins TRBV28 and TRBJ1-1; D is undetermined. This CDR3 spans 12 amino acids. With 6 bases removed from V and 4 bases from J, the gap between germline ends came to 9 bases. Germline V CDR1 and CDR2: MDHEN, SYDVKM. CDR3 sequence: CASSPFSTEAFF. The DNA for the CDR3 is TGTGCCAGCAGCCCGTTTTCCACTGAAGCTTTCTTT.

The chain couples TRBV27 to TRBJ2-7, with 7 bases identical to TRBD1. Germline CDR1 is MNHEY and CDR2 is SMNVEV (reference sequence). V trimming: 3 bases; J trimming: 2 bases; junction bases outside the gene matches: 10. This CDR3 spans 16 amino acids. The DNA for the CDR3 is TGTGCCAGCAGTTTTCAGTGGTTGGACAGGCCCTACGAGCAGTACTTC. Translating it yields CASSFQWLDRPYEQYF.

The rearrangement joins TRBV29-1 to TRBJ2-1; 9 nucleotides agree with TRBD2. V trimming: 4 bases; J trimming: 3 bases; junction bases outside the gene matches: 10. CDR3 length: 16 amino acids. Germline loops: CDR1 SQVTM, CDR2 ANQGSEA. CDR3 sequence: CSVAGKAGGGYNEQFF. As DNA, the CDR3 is TGCAGCGTTGCAGGCAAAGCGGGAGGTGGCTACAATGAGCAGTTCTTC.

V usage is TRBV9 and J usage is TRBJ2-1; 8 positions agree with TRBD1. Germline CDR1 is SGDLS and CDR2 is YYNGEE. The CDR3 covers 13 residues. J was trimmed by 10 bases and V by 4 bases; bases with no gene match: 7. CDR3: CASSQGALGEQFF. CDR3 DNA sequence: TGTGCCAGCAGCCAGGGGGCCTTGGGGGAGCAGTTCTTC.

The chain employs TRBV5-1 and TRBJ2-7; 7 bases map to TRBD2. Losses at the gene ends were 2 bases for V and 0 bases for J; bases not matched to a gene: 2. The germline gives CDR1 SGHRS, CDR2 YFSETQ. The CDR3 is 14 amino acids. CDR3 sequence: CASSLREASYEQYF. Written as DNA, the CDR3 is TGCGCCAGCAGCTTACGGGAGGCCTCCTACGAGCAGTACTTC.

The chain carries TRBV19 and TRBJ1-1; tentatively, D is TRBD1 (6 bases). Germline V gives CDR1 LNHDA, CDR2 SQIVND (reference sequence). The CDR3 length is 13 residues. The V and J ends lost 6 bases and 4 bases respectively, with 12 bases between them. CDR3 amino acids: CASSKQGPTEAFF. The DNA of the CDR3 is TGTGCCAGTAGCAAACAGGGTCCCACTGAAGCTTTCTTT.

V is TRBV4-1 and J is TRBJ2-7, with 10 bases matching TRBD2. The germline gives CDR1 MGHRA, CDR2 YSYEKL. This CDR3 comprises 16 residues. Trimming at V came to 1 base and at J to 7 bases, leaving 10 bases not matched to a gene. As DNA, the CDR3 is TGCGCCAGCAGCCAAGGTCCAGCGGGAGGGCCTTGGGAGCAGTACTTC. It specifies CASSQGPAGGPWEQYF.